This is a list of T cell receptor beta chains from one sample in a study of CD8 T cells in ankylosing spondylitis. TCRdb re-called the 5' RACE reads with MiXCR, one entry per CDR3 protein. The sample yields around 890,000 distinct CDR3 sequences, about an eighth seen once. Sequencing was performed on blood, either unsorted or a sorted T cell fraction (not recorded which). The receptors here all came from a male donor with ankylosing spondylitis. Both conserved end residues are part of each CDR3. D genes are given only for firm matches. Clone sizes are given selectively: once, few, many, or a class where the clone is expanded.

D: NA; size: NA; J: TRBJ1-4; V: TRBV4-1; DNA: TGCGCCAGCAGCGGTCGAGGGGAACCAAATGAAAAACTGTTTTTT; CDR3: CASSGRGEPNEKLFF
D: TRBD1; size: NA; J: TRBJ1-2; V: TRBV9; DNA: TGTGCCAGCAGCGCTTACGTGACAGGGAACTATGGCTACACCTTC; CDR3: CASSAYVTGNYGYTF
D: NA; size: NA; J: TRBJ2-2; V: TRBV29-1; DNA: TGCAGCGTGAATGAGGAGAACATCTCCGCCGGGGAGCTGTTTTTT; CDR3: CSVNEENISAGELFF
D: NA; size: NA; J: TRBJ1-1; V: TRBV10-3; DNA: TGTGCCATCAGTGGTGGGAGAGGGGTGGGCACTGAAGCTTTCTTT; CDR3: CAISGGRGVGTEAFF
D: TRBD2; size: NA; J: TRBJ2-3; V: TRBV28; DNA: TGTGCCAGCAGTGCCTTAGCGGGGTTGGATACGCAGTATTTT; CDR3: CASSALAGLDTQYF
D: TRBD2; size: NA; J: TRBJ2-1; V: TRBV9; DNA: TGTGCCAGCGGCCCACTAGCGGGGGGCTACAATGAGCAGTTCTTC; CDR3: CASGPLAGGYNEQFF
D: NA; size: NA; J: TRBJ2-7; V: TRBV4-1; DNA: TGCGCCAGCAGCCATCTAGGGCCTAATAGGGAGCAGTACTTC; CDR3: CASSHLGPNREQYF
D: NA; size: few; J: TRBJ1-1; V: TRBV12-3/TRBV12-4; DNA: TGTGCCGGGCCGAACACTGAAGCTTTCTTT; CDR3: CAGPNTEAFF
D: NA; size: NA; J: TRBJ2-3; V: TRBV20-1; DNA: TGCAGTGCTAGAGATAGGCGGGGACTCCGCACAGATACGCAGTATTTT; CDR3: CSARDRRGLRTDTQYF
D: TRBD1; size: many; J: TRBJ2-7; V: TRBV6-1; DNA: TGTGCCAGCAAAGAACAGGGGACCCTCTACGAGCAGTACTTC; CDR3: CASKEQGTLYEQYF
D: NA; size: few; J: TRBJ1-1; V: TRBV20-1; DNA: TGCAGTGCAGATCGGACGGGGATGAACACTGAAGCTTTCTTT; CDR3: CSADRTGMNTEAFF
D: TRBD2; size: NA; J: TRBJ2-3; V: TRBV4-3; DNA: TGCGCCAGCAGCCTAGGACTAGCGGGGCTAGATACGCAGTATTTT; CDR3: CASSLGLAGLDTQYF
D: TRBD1; size: NA; J: TRBJ1-2; V: TRBV27; DNA: TGTGCCAGCAGTTCGACAGGGGAAGGTGGCTACACCTTC; CDR3: CASSSTGEGGYTF
D: NA; size: NA; J: TRBJ1-1; V: TRBV12-3/TRBV12-4; DNA: TGTGCCAGCAGTTACTCAAGTGCGCCTGGTACCACTGAAGCTTTCTTT; CDR3: CASSYSSAPGTTEAFF
D: NA; size: many; J: TRBJ2-1; V: TRBV4-3; DNA: TGCGCCAGCAGCCAAGGAGTCTACAATGAGCAGTTCTTC; CDR3: CASSQGVYNEQFF
D: NA; size: few; J: TRBJ2-7; V: TRBV6-6; DNA: TGTGCCAGCCAAAGGGGAGAATCCTACGAGCAGTACTTC; CDR3: CASQRGESYEQYF
D: NA; size: many; J: TRBJ1-2; V: TRBV6-1; DNA: TGTGCCAGCAGTCCTCGGCCGGGACTTCGATATGGCTACACCTTC; CDR3: CASSPRPGLRYGYTF
D: TRBD1; size: few; J: TRBJ2-1; V: TRBV7-7; DNA: TGTGCTAGCAGCTTAGAACAGGGGATGGGTGAGCAGTTCTTC; CDR3: CASSLEQGMGEQFF
D: NA; size: NA; J: TRBJ2-3; V: TRBV10-1; DNA: TGCGCCAGCAGTGCTAATGCCCTAGGCACAGATACGCAGTATTTT; CDR3: CASSANALGTDTQYF